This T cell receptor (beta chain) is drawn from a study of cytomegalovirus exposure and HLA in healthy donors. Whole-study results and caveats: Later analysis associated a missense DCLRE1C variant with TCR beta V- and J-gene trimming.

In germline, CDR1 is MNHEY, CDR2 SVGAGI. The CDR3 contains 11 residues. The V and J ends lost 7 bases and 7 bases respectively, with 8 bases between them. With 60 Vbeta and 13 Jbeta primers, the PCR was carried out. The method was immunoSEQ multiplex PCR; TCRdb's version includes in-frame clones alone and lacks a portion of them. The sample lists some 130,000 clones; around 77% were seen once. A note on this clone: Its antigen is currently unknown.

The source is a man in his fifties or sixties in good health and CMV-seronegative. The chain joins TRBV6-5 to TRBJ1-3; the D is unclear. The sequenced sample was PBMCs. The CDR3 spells CASIRGNTIYF. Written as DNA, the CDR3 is TGTGCCAGCATCAGAGGGAACACCATATATTTT.